Included here is one T cell receptor (beta chain) sequence, with context. This entry belongs to a study of CD8+ T cells in alopecia areata. RNA was isolated and reverse transcribed to cDNA, the sequencing template. Some clones are missing from TCRdb's copy, which holds only in-frame ones; the method was immunoSEQ multiplex PCR. Of roughly 130,000 clones in the sample, 45% to 60% were seen once. Germline CDR1 and CDR2: SNHLY and FYNNEI. This CDR3 region has 18 residues. Trimming took 5 bases from V and 2 from J, leaving 19 bases between them. The sequencing used CD4+ T cells sorted from blood, collected at week 0. V usage is TRBV2 and J usage is TRBJ2-6; unclear D gene. This clonotype was obtained from a human donor with alopecia areata. The CDR3, as DNA: TGTGCCAGCAGTTCCCAGTTTCCTCCGGGCACTGGGGCCAACGTCCTGACTTTC. The encoded protein is CASSSQFPPGTGANVLTF.